A selection of T cell receptor beta chains follows, all from one sample in a study of shared clonotypes between healthy human individuals. Sequencing used immunoSEQ multiplex PCR; TCRdb keeps in-frame clones, though not all of them. This sample has about 2.4 million clones, with roughly 93% found just once. Sequencing was performed on naive CD4+ T cells from PBMCs. The receptors were gathered from a man younger than 35 in good health. Some clones in this sample may be carry-over from other donors' samples. CDR3s include the opening cysteine and the closing phenylalanine or tryptophan. D genes are given only for firm matches.

V gene: TRBV10-1; D gene: TRBD2; J gene: TRBJ2-7; CDR3 protein: CASSPEGLAETYEQYF
V gene: TRBV6-6; D gene: .; J gene: TRBJ2-1; CDR3 protein: CASSYSGSVYNEQFF
V gene: TRBV5-1; D gene: .; J gene: TRBJ2-1; CDR3 protein: CASGPSAGPRNEQFF
V gene: TRBV5-1; D gene: .; J gene: TRBJ2-3; CDR3 protein: CASSLVSSVGDTQYF
V gene: TRBV29-1; D gene: TRBD2; J gene: TRBJ2-3; CDR3 protein: CSVEGTSGGRTSTDTQYF
V gene: TRBV5-1; D gene: TRBD1; J gene: TRBJ1-5; CDR3 protein: CASSLDTGGNQPQHF
V gene: TRBV7-2; D gene: .; J gene: TRBJ2-5; CDR3 protein: CASSRQETQYF
V gene: TRBV10-3; D gene: .; J gene: TRBJ2-3; CDR3 protein: CAISDPRLGRRDTQYF
V gene: TRBV7-3; D gene: TRBD1; J gene: TRBJ1-1; CDR3 protein: CASSLIHAGGAKATEAFF
V gene: TRBV19; D gene: .; J gene: TRBJ1-4; CDR3 protein: CASSTPEGATNEKLFF
V gene: TRBV7-8; D gene: TRBD1; J gene: TRBJ1-2; CDR3 protein: CASSPNRGRGYGYTF
V gene: TRBV7-2; D gene: .; J gene: TRBJ2-7; CDR3 protein: CASSLQAQDYYEQYF
V gene: TRBV7-3; D gene: .; J gene: TRBJ2-5; CDR3 protein: CASSSSGAVQETQYF
V gene: TRBV2; D gene: .; J gene: TRBJ2-7; CDR3 protein: CASSASGYWQYF
V gene: TRBV30; D gene: TRBD2; J gene: TRBJ2-3; CDR3 protein: CAWKEVSGRELDTQYF
V gene: TRBV27; D gene: .; J gene: TRBJ2-7; CDR3 protein: CASSTPLRQGRRAYEQYF
V gene: TRBV21-1; D gene: .; J gene: TRBJ2-6; CDR3 protein: CASSNGTPKSGANVLTF
V gene: TRBV6-1; D gene: .; J gene: TRBJ2-1; CDR3 protein: CASLIPYNEQFF
V gene: TRBV5-4; D gene: TRBD1; J gene: TRBJ2-3; CDR3 protein: CASSWGQAPSTDTQYF
V gene: TRBV18; D gene: .; J gene: TRBJ2-5; CDR3 protein: CASSPPGWASGETQYF
V gene: TRBV4-2; D gene: TRBD2; J gene: TRBJ2-1; CDR3 protein: CASSQTGLAGGSSYNEQFF
V gene: TRBV28; D gene: .; J gene: TRBJ1-5; CDR3 protein: CASSSPRGNNQPQHF
V gene: TRBV7-9; D gene: .; J gene: TRBJ1-1; CDR3 protein: CASSPMPGTEAFF
V gene: TRBV19; D gene: .; J gene: TRBJ2-1; CDR3 protein: CASSTTEAGEQFF
V gene: TRBV9; D gene: .; J gene: TRBJ2-2; CDR3 protein: CASSVEPQQTGELFF
V gene: TRBV7-2; D gene: TRBD1; J gene: TRBJ1-5; CDR3 protein: CASSSDRVSGPQHF
V gene: TRBV30; D gene: TRBD1; J gene: TRBJ1-1; CDR3 protein: CAWSPDRQGRAFF
V gene: TRBV5-1; D gene: TRBD2; J gene: TRBJ2-2; CDR3 protein: CASSLSRLTGTSSTGELFF
V gene: TRBV18; D gene: .; J gene: TRBJ2-5; CDR3 protein: CASSPRSQETQYF
V gene: TRBV29-1; D gene: .; J gene: TRBJ1-1; CDR3 protein: CSVSRDMNTEAFF
V gene: TRBV5-1; D gene: .; J gene: TRBJ2-7; CDR3 protein: CASSLEELLYKQYF
V gene: TRBV6-1; D gene: .; J gene: TRBJ2-4; CDR3 protein: CASRGALAKNIQYF
V gene: TRBV5-1; D gene: TRBD1; J gene: TRBJ2-1; CDR3 protein: CASSPNTGQTNEQFF
V gene: TRBV29-1; D gene: .; J gene: TRBJ1-2; CDR3 protein: CSEQVDGSYGYTF
V gene: TRBV6-5; D gene: TRBD2; J gene: TRBJ2-6; CDR3 protein: CASSHGGEGANVLTF
V gene: TRBV5-1; D gene: .; J gene: TRBJ2-2; CDR3 protein: CASSSDTNTGELFF
V gene: TRBV14; D gene: .; J gene: TRBJ2-3; CDR3 protein: CASSFGDTQYF
V gene: TRBV7-3; D gene: .; J gene: TRBJ1-3; CDR3 protein: CASSLGTGNTIYF
V gene: TRBV5-1; D gene: .; J gene: TRBJ2-1; CDR3 protein: CASSFGAVGYNEQFF
V gene: TRBV28; D gene: .; J gene: .; CDR3 protein: CATQNVGPYEQYF
V gene: TRBV5-1; D gene: .; J gene: TRBJ2-2; CDR3 protein: CASSPGRDTGELFF
V gene: TRBV6-6; D gene: .; J gene: TRBJ2-1; CDR3 protein: CASSYGESSYNEQFF
V gene: TRBV5-1; D gene: TRBD1; J gene: TRBJ1-1; CDR3 protein: CASSISTGDTEAFF
V gene: TRBV11-2; D gene: .; J gene: TRBJ1-6; CDR3 protein: CASTSSGAGSPLHF
V gene: TRBV6-1; D gene: .; J gene: TRBJ2-1; CDR3 protein: CASTRSYEQFF
V gene: TRBV9; D gene: .; J gene: TRBJ2-7; CDR3 protein: CASSGGQPGSYEQYF
V gene: TRBV30; D gene: .; J gene: TRBJ1-3; CDR3 protein: CAWSQTDAGNTIYF
V gene: TRBV7-9; D gene: TRBD1; J gene: TRBJ1-1; CDR3 protein: CASSLRPGQGEAFF
V gene: TRBV7-6; D gene: .; J gene: TRBJ2-5; CDR3 protein: CASSFRGPQETQYF
V gene: TRBV4-3; D gene: .; J gene: TRBJ1-5; CDR3 protein: CASSQEPLGNQPQHF
V gene: TRBV9; D gene: .; J gene: TRBJ2-2; CDR3 protein: CASRVGTQNTGELFF
V gene: TRBV5-1; D gene: TRBD2; J gene: TRBJ2-7; CDR3 protein: CASSFGLAGPVGEQYF
V gene: TRBV5-1; D gene: TRBD2; J gene: TRBJ2-7; CDR3 protein: CASRSLFAGGSYEQYF
V gene: TRBV2; D gene: .; J gene: TRBJ2-2; CDR3 protein: CASLNTGELFF
V gene: TRBV5-4; D gene: TRBD2; J gene: TRBJ2-1; CDR3 protein: CASSLGGLAATYNEQFF
V gene: TRBV10-2; D gene: .; J gene: TRBJ2-5; CDR3 protein: CASSEVRRQLWTQYF
V gene: TRBV2; D gene: TRBD2; J gene: TRBJ2-1; CDR3 protein: CASSEQLAGGPARNEQFF
V gene: TRBV11-2; D gene: .; J gene: TRBJ2-3; CDR3 protein: CASSLGGGPDTQYF
V gene: TRBV5-1; D gene: TRBD2; J gene: TRBJ2-5; CDR3 protein: CASSSGGTSGREETQYF
V gene: TRBV27; D gene: TRBD1; J gene: TRBJ1-2; CDR3 protein: CASSTRTGVYGYTF